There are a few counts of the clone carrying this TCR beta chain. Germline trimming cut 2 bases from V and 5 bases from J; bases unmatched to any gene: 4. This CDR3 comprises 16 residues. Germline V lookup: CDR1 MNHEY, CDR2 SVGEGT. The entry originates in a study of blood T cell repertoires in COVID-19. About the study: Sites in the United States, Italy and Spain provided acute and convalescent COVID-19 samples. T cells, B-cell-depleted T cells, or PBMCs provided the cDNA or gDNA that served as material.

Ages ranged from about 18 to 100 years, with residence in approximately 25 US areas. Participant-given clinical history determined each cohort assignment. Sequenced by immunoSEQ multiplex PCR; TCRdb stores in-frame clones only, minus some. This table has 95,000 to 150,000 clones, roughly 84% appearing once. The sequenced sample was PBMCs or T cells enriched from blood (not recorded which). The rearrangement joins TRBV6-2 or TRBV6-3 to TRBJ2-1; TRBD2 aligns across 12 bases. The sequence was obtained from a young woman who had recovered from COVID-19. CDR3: CASSYPSGRVDNEQFF. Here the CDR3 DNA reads TGTGCCAGCAGTTACCCTAGCGGGAGGGTAGACAATGAGCAGTTCTTC.